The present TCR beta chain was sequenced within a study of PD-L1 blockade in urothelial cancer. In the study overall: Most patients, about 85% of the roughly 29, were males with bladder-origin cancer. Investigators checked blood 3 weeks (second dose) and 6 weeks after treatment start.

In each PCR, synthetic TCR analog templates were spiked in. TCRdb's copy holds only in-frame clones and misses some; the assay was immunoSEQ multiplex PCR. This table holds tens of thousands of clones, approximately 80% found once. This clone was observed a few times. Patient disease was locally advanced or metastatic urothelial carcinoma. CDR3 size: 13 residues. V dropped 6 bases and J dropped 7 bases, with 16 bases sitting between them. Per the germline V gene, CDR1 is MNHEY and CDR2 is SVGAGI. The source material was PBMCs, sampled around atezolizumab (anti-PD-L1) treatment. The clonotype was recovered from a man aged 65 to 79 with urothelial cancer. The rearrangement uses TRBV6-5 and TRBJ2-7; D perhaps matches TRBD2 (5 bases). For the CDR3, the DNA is TGTGCCAGCAGGGACTCCGCGAGTAATGAGCAGTACTTC. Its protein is CASRDSASNEQYF.